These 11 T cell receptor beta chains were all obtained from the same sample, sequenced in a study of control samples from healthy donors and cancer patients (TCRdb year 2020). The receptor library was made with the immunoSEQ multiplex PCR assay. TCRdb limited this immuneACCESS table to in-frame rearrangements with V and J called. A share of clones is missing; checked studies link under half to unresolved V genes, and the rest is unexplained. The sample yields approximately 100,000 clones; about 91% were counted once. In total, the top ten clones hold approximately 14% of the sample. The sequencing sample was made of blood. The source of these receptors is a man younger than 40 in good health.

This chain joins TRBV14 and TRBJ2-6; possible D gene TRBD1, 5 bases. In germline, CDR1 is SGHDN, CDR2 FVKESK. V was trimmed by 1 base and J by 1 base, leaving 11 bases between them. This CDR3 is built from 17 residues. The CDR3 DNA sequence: TGTGCCAGCAGCCAAGTAGGGGAAATATCTGGGGCCAACGTCCTGACTTTC. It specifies CASSQVGEISGANVLTF.

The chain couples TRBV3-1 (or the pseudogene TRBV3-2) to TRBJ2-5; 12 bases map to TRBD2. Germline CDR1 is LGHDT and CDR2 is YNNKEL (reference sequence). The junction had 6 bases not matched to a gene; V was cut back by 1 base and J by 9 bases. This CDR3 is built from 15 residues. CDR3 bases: TGTGCCAGCAGCCAAGGACTAGCGGGAGTTGAGCCCCAGTACTTC. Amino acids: CASSQGLAGVEPQYF.

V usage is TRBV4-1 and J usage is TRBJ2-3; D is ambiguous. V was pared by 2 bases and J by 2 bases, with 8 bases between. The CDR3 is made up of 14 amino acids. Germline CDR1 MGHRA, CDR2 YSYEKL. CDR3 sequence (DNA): TGCGCCAGCAGCCAACCCGGGTACACAGATACGCAGTATTTT. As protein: CASSQPGYTDTQYF.

The CDR3 is CASSSGTWGEGLADTQYF. The CDR3 nucleotides read TGTGCCAGCAGCTCGGGAACATGGGGGGAGGGCCTCGCAGATACGCAGTATTTT. The rearrangement joins TRBV7-9 to TRBJ2-3; TRBD2 matches 7 bases. Germline CDR1 SEHNR, CDR2 FQNEAQ (reference sequence). V was pared by 4 bases and J by 4 bases, with 17 bases of the junction left unmatched. The CDR3 has 18 amino acids.

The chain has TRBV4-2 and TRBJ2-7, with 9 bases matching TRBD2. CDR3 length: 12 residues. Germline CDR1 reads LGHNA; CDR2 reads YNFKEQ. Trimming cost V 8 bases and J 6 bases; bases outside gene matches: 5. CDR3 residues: CASGISGSEQYF. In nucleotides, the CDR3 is TGTGCCAGCGGAATTAGCGGGAGCGAGCAGTACTTC.

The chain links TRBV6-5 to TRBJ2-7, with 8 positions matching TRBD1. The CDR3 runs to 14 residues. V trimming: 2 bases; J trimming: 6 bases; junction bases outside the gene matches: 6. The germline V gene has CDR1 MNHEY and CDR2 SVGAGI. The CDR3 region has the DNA TGTGCCAGCAGTTACCCGGACAGGGTGGGCGAGCAGTACTTC. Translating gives CASSYPDRVGEQYF.

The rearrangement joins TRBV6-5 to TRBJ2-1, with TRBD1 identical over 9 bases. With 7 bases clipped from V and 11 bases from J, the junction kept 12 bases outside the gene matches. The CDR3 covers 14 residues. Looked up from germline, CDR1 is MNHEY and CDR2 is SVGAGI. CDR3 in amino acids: CASNIQTGGGKQFF. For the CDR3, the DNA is TGTGCCAGCAACATCCAGACAGGGGGAGGGAAGCAGTTCTTC.

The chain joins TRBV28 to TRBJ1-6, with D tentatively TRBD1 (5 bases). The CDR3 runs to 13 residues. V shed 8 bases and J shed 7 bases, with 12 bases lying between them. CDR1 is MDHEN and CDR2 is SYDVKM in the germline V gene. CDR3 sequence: CASQDRENSPLHF. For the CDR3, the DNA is TGTGCCAGCCAAGACAGAGAAAATTCACCCCTCCACTTT. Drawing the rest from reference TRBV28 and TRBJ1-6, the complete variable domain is DVKVTQSSRYLVKRTGEKVFLECVQDMDHENMFWYRQDPGLGLRLIYFSYDVKMKEKGDIPEGYSVSREKKERFSLILESASTNQTSMYLCASQDRENSPLHFGNGTRLTVT.

CDR3 sequence: CASSKIARSTGELFF. The CDR3 DNA is TGTGCCAGTAGTAAGATTGCTAGGAGCACCGGGGAGCTGTTTTTT. The rearrangement joins TRBV19 to TRBJ2-2; D uncertain. Germline-derived CDR1 and CDR2 are LNHDA and SQIVND (reference sequence). CDR3 length equals 15 residues. The V end was cut by 4 bases, the J end by 4 bases, with 13 bases between.

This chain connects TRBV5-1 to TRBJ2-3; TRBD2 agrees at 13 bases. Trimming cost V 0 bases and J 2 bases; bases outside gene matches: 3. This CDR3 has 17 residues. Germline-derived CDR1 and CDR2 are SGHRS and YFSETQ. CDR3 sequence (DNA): TGCGCCAGCAGCTTGGGACTAGCGGGAGGTTCCACAGATACGCAGTATTTT. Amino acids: CASSLGLAGGSTDTQYF.

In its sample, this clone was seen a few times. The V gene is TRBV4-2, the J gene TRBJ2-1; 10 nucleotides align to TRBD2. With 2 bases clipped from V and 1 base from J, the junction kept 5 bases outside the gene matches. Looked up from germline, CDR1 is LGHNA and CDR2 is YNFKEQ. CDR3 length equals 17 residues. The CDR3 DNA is TGTGCCAGCAGCCAACCTAGCGGGAGTGGTTCCTACAATGAGCAGTTCTTC. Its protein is CASSQPSGSGSYNEQFF.